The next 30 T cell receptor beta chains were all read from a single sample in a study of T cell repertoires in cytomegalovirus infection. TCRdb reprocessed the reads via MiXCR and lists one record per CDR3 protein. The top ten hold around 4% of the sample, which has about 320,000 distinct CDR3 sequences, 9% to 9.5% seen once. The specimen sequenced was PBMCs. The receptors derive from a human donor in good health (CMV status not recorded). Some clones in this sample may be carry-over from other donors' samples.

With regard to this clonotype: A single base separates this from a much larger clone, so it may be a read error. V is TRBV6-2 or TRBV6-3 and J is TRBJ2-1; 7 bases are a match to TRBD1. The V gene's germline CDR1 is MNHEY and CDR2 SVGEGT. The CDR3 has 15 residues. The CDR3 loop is CASNTRGSSYNEQSF. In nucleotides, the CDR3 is TGTGCCAGCAATACCAGGGGGAGCTCCTACAATGAGCAGTCCTTC.

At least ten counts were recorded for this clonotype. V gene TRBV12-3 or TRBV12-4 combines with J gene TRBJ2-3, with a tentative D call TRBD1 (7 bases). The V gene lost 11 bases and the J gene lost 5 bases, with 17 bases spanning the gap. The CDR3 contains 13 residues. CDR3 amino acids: CAVSQGRQDTQYF. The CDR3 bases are TGTGCCGTCTCACAGGGGAGGCAAGATACGCAGTATTTT.

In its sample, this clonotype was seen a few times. The CDR3 DNA reads as TGTGCCAGCAGCCCCAGCGGGGGGCGAGAGACCCAGTACTTC. It encodes CASSPSGGRETQYF. The V call is TRBV7-2, the J call TRBJ2-5, with 9 bases fitting TRBD2. The germline V gene has CDR1 SGHTA and CDR2 FQGNSA. J was trimmed by 4 bases and V by 5 bases; bases with no gene match: 5. The CDR3 has 14 residues.

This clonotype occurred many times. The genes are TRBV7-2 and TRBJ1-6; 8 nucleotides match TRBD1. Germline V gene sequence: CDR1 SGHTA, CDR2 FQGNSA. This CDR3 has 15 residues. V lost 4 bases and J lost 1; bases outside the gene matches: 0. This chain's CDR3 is CASSWTGSYNSPLHF. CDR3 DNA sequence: TGTGCCAGCAGCTGGACAGGGTCCTATAATTCACCCCTCCACTTT.

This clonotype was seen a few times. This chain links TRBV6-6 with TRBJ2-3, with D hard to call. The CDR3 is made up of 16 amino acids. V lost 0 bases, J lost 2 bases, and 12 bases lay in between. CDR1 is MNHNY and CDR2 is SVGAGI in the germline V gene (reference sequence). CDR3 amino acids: CASSYSGGKTTDTQYF. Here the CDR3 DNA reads TGTGCCAGCAGTTACTCGGGCGGAAAAACCACAGATACGCAGTATTTT.

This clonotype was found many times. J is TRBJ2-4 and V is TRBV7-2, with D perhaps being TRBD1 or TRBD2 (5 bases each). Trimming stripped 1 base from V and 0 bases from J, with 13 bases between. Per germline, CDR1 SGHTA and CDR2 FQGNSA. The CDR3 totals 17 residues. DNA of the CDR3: TGTGCCAGCAGCTTAGGGGGACGGGGATTAGCCAAAAACATTCAGTACTTC. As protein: CASSLGGRGLAKNIQYF.

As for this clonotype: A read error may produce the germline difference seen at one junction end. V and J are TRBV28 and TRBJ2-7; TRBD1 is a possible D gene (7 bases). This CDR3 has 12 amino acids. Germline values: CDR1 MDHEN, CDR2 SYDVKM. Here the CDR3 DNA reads TGTACCAGCAGTTTGGCAGGGGGGGAGCAGTACTTC. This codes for CTSSLAGGEQYF.

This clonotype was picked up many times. The CDR3 DNA is TGCAGTGCTGGAGGGTTGGGACAGGGCAATCAGCCCCAGCATTTT. It encodes CSAGGLGQGNQPQHF. This sequence joins TRBV20-1 and TRBJ1-5, with 8 bases matching TRBD1. CDR3 size: 15 residues. Germline V lookup: CDR1 DFQATT, CDR2 SNEGSKA (reference sequence). V lost 5 bases to trimming and J lost 2 bases; unmatched junction nucleotides: 8.

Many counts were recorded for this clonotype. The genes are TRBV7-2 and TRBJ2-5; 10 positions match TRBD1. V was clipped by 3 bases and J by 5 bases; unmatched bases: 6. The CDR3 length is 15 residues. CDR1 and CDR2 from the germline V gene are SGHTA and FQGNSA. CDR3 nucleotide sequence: TGTGCCAGCAGCTTGCAAGACAGGGGGCTCGAGACCCAGTACTTC. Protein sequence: CASSLQDRGLETQYF.

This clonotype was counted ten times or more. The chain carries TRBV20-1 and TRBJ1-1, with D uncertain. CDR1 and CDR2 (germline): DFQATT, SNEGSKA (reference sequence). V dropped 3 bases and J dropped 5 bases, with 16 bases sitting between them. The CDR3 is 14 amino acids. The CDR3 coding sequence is TGCAGTGCTAGTGCCCTACAACGGTTAACTGAAGCTTTCTTT. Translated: CSASALQRLTEAFF.

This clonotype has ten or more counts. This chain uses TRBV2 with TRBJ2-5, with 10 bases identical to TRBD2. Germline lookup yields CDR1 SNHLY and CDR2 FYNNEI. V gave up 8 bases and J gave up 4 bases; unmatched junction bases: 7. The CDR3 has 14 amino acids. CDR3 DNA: TGTGCCAGCTGGGGAAGGACTAGCGGAGAGACCCAGTACTTC. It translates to CASWGRTSGETQYF.

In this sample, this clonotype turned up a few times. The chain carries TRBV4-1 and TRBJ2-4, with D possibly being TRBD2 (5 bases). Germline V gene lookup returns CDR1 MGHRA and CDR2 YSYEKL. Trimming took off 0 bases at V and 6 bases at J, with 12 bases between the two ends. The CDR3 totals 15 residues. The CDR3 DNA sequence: TGCGCCAGCAGCCAAGATGTAGCCCGGGGAAACATTCAGTACTTC. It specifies CASSQDVARGNIQYF.

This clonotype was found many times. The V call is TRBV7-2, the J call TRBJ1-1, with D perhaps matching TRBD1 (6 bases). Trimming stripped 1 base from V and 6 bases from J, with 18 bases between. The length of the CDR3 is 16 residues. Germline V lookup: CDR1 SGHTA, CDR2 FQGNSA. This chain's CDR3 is CASSLGYGQGWPEAFF. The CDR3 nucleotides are TGTGCCAGCAGCTTAGGATATGGGCAGGGGTGGCCTGAAGCTTTCTTT.

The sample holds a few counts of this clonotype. This CDR3 reads CASRHRRLRTDTQYF. CDR3 nucleotides: TGTGCCAGTCGCCACCGGAGACTCCGCACAGATACGCAGTATTTT. The chain links TRBV11-1 to TRBJ2-3; the D is unclear. Germline V gives CDR1 SGHAT, CDR2 FQDESV (reference sequence). Trimming removed 9 bases from V and 1 base from J, with 17 bases in between. The CDR3 covers 15 residues.

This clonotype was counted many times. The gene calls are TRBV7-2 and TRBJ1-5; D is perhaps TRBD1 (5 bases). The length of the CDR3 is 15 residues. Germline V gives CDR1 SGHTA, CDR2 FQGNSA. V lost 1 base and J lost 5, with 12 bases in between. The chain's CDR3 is CASSLGGREDQPQHF. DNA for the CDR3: TGTGCCAGCAGCTTAGGCGGCAGGGAAGATCAGCCCCAGCATTTT.

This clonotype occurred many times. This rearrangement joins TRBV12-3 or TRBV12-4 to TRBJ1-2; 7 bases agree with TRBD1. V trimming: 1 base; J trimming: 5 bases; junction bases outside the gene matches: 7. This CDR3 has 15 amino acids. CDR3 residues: CASSLGGQAIYGYTF. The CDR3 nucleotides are TGTGCCAGCAGTTTAGGAGGACAGGCGATATATGGCTACACCTTC.

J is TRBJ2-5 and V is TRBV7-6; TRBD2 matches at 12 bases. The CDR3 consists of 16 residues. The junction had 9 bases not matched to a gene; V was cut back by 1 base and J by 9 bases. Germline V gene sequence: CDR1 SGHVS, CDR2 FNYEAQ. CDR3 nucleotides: TGTGCCAGCAGCTTAGTGGGACTAGCGGGCCCCCAGGCCCAGTACTTC. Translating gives CASSLVGLAGPQAQYF.

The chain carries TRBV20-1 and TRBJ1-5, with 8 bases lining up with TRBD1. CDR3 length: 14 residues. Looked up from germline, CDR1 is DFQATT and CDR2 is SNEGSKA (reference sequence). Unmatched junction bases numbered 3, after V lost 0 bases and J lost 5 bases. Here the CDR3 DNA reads TGCAGTGCTAGAGAAGGACAGGGCTATCAGCCCCAGCATTTT. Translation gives CSAREGQGYQPQHF.

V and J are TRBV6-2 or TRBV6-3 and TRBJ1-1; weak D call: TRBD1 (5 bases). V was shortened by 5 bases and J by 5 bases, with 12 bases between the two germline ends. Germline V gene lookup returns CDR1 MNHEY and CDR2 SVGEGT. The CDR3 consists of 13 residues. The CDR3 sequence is CASSGQGRTEAFF. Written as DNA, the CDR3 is TGTGCCAGCAGTGGGCAGGGTAGGACTGAAGCTTTCTTT.

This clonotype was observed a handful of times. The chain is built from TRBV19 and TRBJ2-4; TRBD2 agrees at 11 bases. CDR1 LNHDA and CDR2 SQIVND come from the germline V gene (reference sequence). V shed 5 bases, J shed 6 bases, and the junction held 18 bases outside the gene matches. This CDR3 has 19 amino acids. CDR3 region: CASSPRPSSGGVYGNIQYF. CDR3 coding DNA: TGTGCCAGTAGTCCCCGACCTAGTAGCGGGGGGGTCTATGGAAACATTCAGTACTTC.

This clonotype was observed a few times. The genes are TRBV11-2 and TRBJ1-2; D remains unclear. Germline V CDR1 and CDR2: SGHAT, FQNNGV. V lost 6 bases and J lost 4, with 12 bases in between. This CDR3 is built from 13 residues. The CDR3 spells CASRFPGSYGYTF. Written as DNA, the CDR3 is TGTGCCAGCAGGTTCCCAGGATCCTATGGCTACACCTTC.

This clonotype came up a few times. CDR3 DNA sequence: TGTGCCAGCCGCCCCCGGGGCGAAAACGAGCAGTACTTC. Translating gives CASRPRGENEQYF. The rearrangement joins TRBV6-6 to TRBJ2-7; the D gene could be TRBD1 or TRBD2 (5 bases each). With 8 bases removed from V and 5 bases from J, the gap between germline ends came to 16 bases. The V gene's germline CDR1 is MNHNY and CDR2 SVGAGI (reference sequence). The CDR3 has 13 amino acids.

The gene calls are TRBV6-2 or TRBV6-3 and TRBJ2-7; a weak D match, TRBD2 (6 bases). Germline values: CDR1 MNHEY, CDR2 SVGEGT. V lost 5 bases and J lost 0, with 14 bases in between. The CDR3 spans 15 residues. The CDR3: CASSPGLIISYEQYF. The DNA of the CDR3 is TGTGCCAGCAGTCCGGGACTGATTATCTCCTACGAGCAGTACTTC.

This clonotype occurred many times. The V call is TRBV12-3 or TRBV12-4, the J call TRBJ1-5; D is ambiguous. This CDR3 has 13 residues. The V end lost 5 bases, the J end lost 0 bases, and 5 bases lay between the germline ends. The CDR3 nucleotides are TGTGCCAGCAGTCGGTATAGCAATCAGCCCCAGCATTTT. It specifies CASSRYSNQPQHF.

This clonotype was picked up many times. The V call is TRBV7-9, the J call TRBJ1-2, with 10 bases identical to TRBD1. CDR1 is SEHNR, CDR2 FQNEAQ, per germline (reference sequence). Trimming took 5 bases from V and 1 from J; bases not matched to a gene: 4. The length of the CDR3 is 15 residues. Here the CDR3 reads CASSAGQGLNYGYTF. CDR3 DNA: TGTGCCAGCAGCGCGGGACAGGGGCTTAACTATGGCTACACCTTC.

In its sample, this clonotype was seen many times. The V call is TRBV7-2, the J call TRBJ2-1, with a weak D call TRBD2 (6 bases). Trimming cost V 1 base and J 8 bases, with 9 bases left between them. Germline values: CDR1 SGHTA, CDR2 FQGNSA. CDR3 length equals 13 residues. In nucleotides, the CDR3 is TGTGCCAGCAGCTTAGGTCCGGGAGATGAGCAGTTCTTC. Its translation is CASSLGPGDEQFF.

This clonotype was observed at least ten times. The CDR3 protein is CASSQGARYGYTF. In DNA form, the CDR3 reads TGTGCCAGCAGCCAGGGGGCAAGGTATGGCTACACCTTC. The chain combines TRBV6-6 with TRBJ1-2, with 8 positions matching TRBD1. The CDR3 consists of 13 residues. Per germline, CDR1 MNHNY and CDR2 SVGAGI (reference sequence). Unmatched junction bases numbered 5, after V lost 6 bases and J lost 5 bases.

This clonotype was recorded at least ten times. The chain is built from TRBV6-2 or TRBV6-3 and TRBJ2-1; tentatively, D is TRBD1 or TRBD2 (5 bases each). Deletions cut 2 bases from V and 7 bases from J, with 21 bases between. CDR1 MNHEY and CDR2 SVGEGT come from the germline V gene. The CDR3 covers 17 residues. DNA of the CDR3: TGTGCCAGCAGTTACCCCGCGGTTTGGGGGATGACAAATGAGCAGTTCTTC. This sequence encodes CASSYPAVWGMTNEQFF.

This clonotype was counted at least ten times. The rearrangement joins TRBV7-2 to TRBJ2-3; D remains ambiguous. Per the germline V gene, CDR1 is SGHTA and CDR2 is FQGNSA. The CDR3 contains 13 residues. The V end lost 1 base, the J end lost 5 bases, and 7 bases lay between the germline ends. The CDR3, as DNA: TGTGCCAGCAGCTTAGTCCGGGTAGATACGCAGTATTTT. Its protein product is CASSLVRVDTQYF.

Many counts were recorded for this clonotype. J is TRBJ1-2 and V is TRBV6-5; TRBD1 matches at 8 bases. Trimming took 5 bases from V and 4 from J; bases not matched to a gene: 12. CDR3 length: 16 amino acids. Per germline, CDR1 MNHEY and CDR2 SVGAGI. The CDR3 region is CASSTDRTGRVYGYTF. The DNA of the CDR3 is TGTGCCAGCAGTACCGATAGGACAGGGCGGGTCTATGGCTACACCTTC.